In its sample, the clone carrying this T cell receptor (beta chain) was seen once. Its antigen is still unknown. The sample is drawn from a study of glioma-infiltrating T cells. The study's findings and limits: Non-neoplastic patients had below-expected tissue-blood divergence, while all gliomas exceeded expectation. Tissue and blood shared very few CDR3 sequences.

Amplification of TCR alpha and beta CDR3 regions from RNA used iRepertoire nested multiplex PCR. Tissue mRNA or PBMC total RNA, about 95-450 ng, went into one-step reverse transcription and amplification. TCRdb re-analysed the multiplex PCR reads in MiXCR, keeping a single row per CDR3 protein. The sample contains over 120,000 distinct CDR3 sequences, more than 35% of which appear only once. In germline, CDR1 is MGHDK, CDR2 SYGVNS. The trim removed 3 bases at V and 0 bases at J, leaving 2 bases unmatched. The CDR3 length is 16 residues. The TCR originated in a human donor with low-grade glioma or glioblastoma, undergoing nonglioma brain surgery, or in good health (not recorded which). Material: glioma tissue, nonneoplastic brain tissue, or PBMCs (not recorded which). V is TRBV25-1 and J is TRBJ2-6; 7 positions match TRBD1. As DNA, the CDR3 is TGTGCCAGCAGTGAGGCAGGGGGCTCTGGGGCCAACGTCCTGACTTTC. This codes for CASSEAGGSGANVLTF.